This TCR beta chain was obtained from a study of T cell changes during pregnancy in multiple sclerosis. The CDR3 length is 15 residues. Germline loops: CDR1 LNHDA, CDR2 SQIVND (reference sequence). Trimming left V 0 bases short and J 5 bases short, with 13 bases between. Measured with immunoSEQ multiplex PCR; TCRdb has only the in-frame clones, and not every one. This table holds 40,000 to 60,000 clones, around 90% found once. Sample: peripheral blood, taken in the first trimester of pregnancy. The clonotype originates from a female donor in good health, enrolled as a control in a pregnancy study. The chain couples TRBV19 to TRBJ1-1; D is ambiguous. As DNA, the CDR3 is TGTGCCAGTAGTATAGAGGGCCCTCGGTGGACTGAAGCTTTCTTT. The encoded protein is CASSIEGPRWTEAFF.